This T cell receptor (beta chain) originates from a study of T-cell reconstitution after alpha-beta-depleted transplantation in children. TCRbeta library construction was performed incorporating unique molecular identifiers. Via MiXCR, TCRdb re-called the PCR reads, giving one row per CDR3 protein. The table includes roughly 570,000 distinct CDR3 sequences, about a quarter detected once. The V end lost 2 bases, the J end lost 6 bases, and 14 bases lay between the germline ends. The CDR3 sequence is 14 residues long. Specimen: PBMCs, collected before TCRalphabeta/CD19-depleted stem cell transplant. This TCR came from a boy in the first two years of life with Wiskott-Aldrich syndrome, due to receive a stem cell transplant. The rearrangement links TRBV12-3 or TRBV12-4 to TRBJ2-7; D assignment may be TRBD1 or TRBD2 (5 bases each). In nucleotides, the CDR3 is TGTGCCAGCAGTTTAAAGACAGCCCGGGGCGAGCAGTACTTC. This codes for CASSLKTARGEQYF.